The 12 T cell receptor beta chains presented below share a single source sample, sequenced in a study of blood T cell repertoires in COVID-19. Libraries were prepared by immunoSEQ multiplex PCR; TCRdb keeps only in-frame clonotypes and omits some of them. This table has about 210,000 clones, 84% appearing once. Specimen: PBMCs or T cells enriched from blood (not recorded which). The receptor source for this set is a woman in her 30s who had been exposed to COVID-19.

The V gene is TRBV4-2, the J gene TRBJ2-2; D perhaps matches TRBD1 (5 bases). Germline CDR1 LGHNA, CDR2 YNFKEQ. There are 16 residues in the CDR3. V lost 4 bases to trimming and J lost 6 bases, with 18 bases between them. The CDR3 here is CASSLSLRGAPGELFF. The CDR3 bases are TGTGCCAGCAGCCTCTCCCTTAGGGGCGCACCCGGGGAGCTGTTTTTT.

The chain has TRBV5-6 and TRBJ2-5; possibly TRBD1 for D (5 bases). There are 15 residues in the CDR3. Germline CDR1 and CDR2: SGHDT and YYEEEE. The V gene lost 2 bases and the J gene lost 2 bases, with 13 bases spanning the gap. The CDR3 is CASSFIIRVQETQYF. The CDR3 DNA is TGTGCCAGCAGCTTCATTATCAGGGTTCAAGAGACCCAGTACTTC.

This clone was counted between two and nine times. The chain carries TRBV27 and TRBJ2-7, with 8 positions matching TRBD1. The CDR3 runs to 17 residues. Losses at the gene ends were 5 bases for V and 2 bases for J; bases not matched to a gene: 14. Germline-derived CDR1 and CDR2 are MNHEY and SMNVEV (reference sequence). In DNA form, the CDR3 reads TGTGCCAGCAGTCCGATCCCCGGGACAGGATCAGCCTACGAGCAGTACTTC. Amino acids: CASSPIPGTGSAYEQYF.

The J gene is TRBJ1-3, the V gene TRBV7-3; D is ambiguous. Trimming stripped 5 bases from V and 8 bases from J, with 13 bases between. The germline V gene encodes CDR1 SGHTA and CDR2 FQGTGA. The CDR3 length is 13 residues. The CDR3 DNA is TGTGCCAGCAGCCGTACCATTTCGGACACCATATATTTT. Translated: CASSRTISDTIYF.

This CDR3 reads CASSPRGGPSTGYEQYF. As DNA, the CDR3 is TGTGCCAGCAGCCCACGGGGGGGCCCTTCTACGGGCTACGAGCAGTACTTC. This chain connects TRBV5-6 to TRBJ2-7; 8 bases are a match to TRBD2. V lost 4 bases, J lost 3 bases, and 15 bases stayed unmatched. Germline V lookup: CDR1 SGHDT, CDR2 YYEEEE. The CDR3 covers 17 residues. Combining the CDR3 with reference TRBV5-6 and TRBJ2-7 gives the whole variable domain DAGVTQSPTHLIKTRGQQVTLRCSPKSGHDTVSWYQQALGQGPQFIFQYYEEEERQRGNFPDRFSGHQFPNYSSELNVNALLLGDSALYLCASSPRGGPSTGYEQYFGPGTRLTVT.

The chain is built from TRBV19 and TRBJ2-7; D is perhaps TRBD1 (5 bases). CDR1 and CDR2 from the germline V gene are LNHDA and SQIVND (reference sequence). Trimming shortened V by 4 bases and J by 5 bases, and 15 bases separated the two germline ends. This CDR3 comprises 14 residues. CDR3 protein: CASSTGHVNHEQYF. The CDR3 coding sequence is TGTGCCAGTAGTACCGGACATGTTAACCACGAGCAGTACTTC. The complete variable domain, with remaining parts taken from reference TRBV19 and TRBJ2-7, reads DGGITQSPKYLFRKEGQNVTLSCEQNLNHDAMYWYRQDPGQGLRLIYYSQIVNDFQKGDIAEGYSVSREKKESFPLTVTSAQKNPTAFYLCASSTGHVNHEQYFGPGTRLTVT.

This clone was found a few times. The rearrangement uses TRBV5-6 and TRBJ1-4; 7 bases match TRBD1. Trimming took 2 bases from V and 4 from J; bases not matched to a gene: 5. The CDR3 has 15 amino acids. Germline values: CDR1 SGHDT, CDR2 YYEEEE. The chain's CDR3 is CASSFVDRINEKLFF. Here the CDR3 DNA reads TGTGCCAGCAGCTTCGTGGACAGGATTAATGAAAAACTGTTTTTT.

This sequence joins TRBV6-5 and TRBJ2-5; a weak D match, TRBD2 (5 bases). Germline V gives CDR1 MNHEY, CDR2 SVGAGI. CDR3 length: 13 residues. Trimming pared 5 bases from V and 5 bases from J, leaving 12 bases between. The CDR3 DNA follows: TGTGCCAGCAGTCGGACTCATATGGAGACCCAGTACTTC. It is translated as CASSRTHMETQYF.

The chain is built from TRBV5-1 and TRBJ1-2, with 9 bases lining up with TRBD1. V shed 3 bases and J 4 bases; nucleotides not matched to a gene: 10. Per germline, CDR1 SGHRS and CDR2 YFSETQ. CDR3 length: 16 residues. The CDR3 coding sequence is TGCGCCAGCAGCTCGGGACAGGGAGGTCCTAGCTATGGCTACACCTTC. Amino acids: CASSSGQGGPSYGYTF. The full variable domain, with the rest looked up from reference TRBV5-1 and TRBJ1-2, is KAGVTQTPRYLIKTRGQQVTLSCSPISGHRSVSWYQQTPGQGLQFLFEYFSETQRNKGNFPGRFSGRQFSNSRSEMNVSTLELGDSALYLCASSSGQGGPSYGYTFGSGTRLTVV.

This rearrangement joins TRBV7-2 to TRBJ1-5, with D possibly being TRBD1 (5 bases). The germline gives CDR1 SGHTA, CDR2 FQGNSA. V was shortened by 1 base and J by 6 bases, with 10 bases between the two germline ends. The CDR3 spans 14 residues. DNA of the CDR3: TGTGCCAGCAGCTTAGAGGGGCGTACTCAGCCCCAGCATTTT. Its protein is CASSLEGRTQPQHF. The whole variable domain, filled in from reference TRBV7-2 and TRBJ1-5, reads GAGVSQSPSNKVTEKGKDVELRCDPISGHTALYWYRQSLGQGLEFLIYFQGNSAPDKSGLPSDRFSAERTGGSVSTLTIQRTQQEDSAVYLCASSLEGRTQPQHFGDGTRLSIL.

The chain employs TRBV7-6 and TRBJ2-1; unclear D gene. The CDR3 spans 11 residues. Deletions cut 5 bases from V and 6 bases from J, with 5 bases between. The germline CDR1 and CDR2 sequences are SGHVS and FNYEAQ. Here the CDR3 DNA reads TGTGCCAGCAGCCTTAGCAATGAGCAGTTCTTC. It specifies CASSLSNEQFF.

A single count supports this clone. The V and J genes are TRBV10-2 and TRBJ1-6; unclear D gene. Trimming pared 2 bases from V and 13 bases from J, leaving 24 bases between. CDR1 and CDR2 (germline): WSHSY, SAAADI. The CDR3 length is 17 residues. In DNA form, the CDR3 reads TGCGCCAGCAGTGAGGGAGACGGCACTACTATAATTTGGCCCCTCCACTTT. Its protein product is CASSEGDGTTIIWPLHF.